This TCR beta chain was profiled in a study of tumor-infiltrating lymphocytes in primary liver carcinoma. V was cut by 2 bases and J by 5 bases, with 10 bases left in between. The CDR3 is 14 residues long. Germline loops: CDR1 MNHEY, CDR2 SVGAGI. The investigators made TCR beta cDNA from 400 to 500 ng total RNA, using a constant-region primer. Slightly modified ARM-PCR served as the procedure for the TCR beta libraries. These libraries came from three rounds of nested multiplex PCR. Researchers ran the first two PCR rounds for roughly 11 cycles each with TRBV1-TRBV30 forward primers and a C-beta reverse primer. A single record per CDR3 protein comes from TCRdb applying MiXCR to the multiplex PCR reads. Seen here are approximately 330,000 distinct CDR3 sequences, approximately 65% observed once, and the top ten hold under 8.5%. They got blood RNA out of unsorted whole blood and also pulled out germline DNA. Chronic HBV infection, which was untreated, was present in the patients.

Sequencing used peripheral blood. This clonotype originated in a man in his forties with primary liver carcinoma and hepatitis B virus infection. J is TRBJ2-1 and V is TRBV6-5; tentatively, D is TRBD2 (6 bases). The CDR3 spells CASSYNPGDNEQFF. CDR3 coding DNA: TGTGCCAGCAGTTACAACCCGGGAGACAATGAGCAGTTCTTC.